This entry lists 28 T cell receptor beta chains sequenced from one sample in a study of identical twins. MiXCR, applied by TCRdb to the 5' RACE reads, yields one record per CDR3 protein. This table holds about 450,000 distinct CDR3 sequences, approximately 17% found once. Sequenced material: naive T cells sorted from blood. The receptor set was obtained from a man in his forties or fifties in good health.

This clonotype was seen many times. The chain uses TRBV3-1 and TRBJ1-5; D possibly corresponds to TRBD1 (5 bases). Per germline, CDR1 LGHDT and CDR2 YNNKEL (reference sequence). The CDR3 contains 12 residues. V gave up 1 base and J gave up 9 bases, with 7 bases separating them. The CDR3 loop reads CASSQGGGPQHF. The CDR3 bases are TGTGCCAGCAGCCAAGGGGGGGGGCCCCAGCATTTT.

The chain couples TRBV6-5 to TRBJ2-4, with TRBD1 matching over 10 bases. Trimming cost V 2 bases and J 6 bases; bases outside gene matches: 7. The CDR3 runs to 16 residues. The germline V gene has CDR1 MNHEY and CDR2 SVGAGI. CDR3 region: CASSYRIDRGLNIQYF. The CDR3 nucleotides read TGTGCCAGCAGTTACAGAATCGACAGGGGGCTAAACATTCAGTACTTC.

This clonotype was recorded many times. The chain has TRBV29-1 and TRBJ2-3; maybe TRBD1 (6 bases). Germline V CDR1 and CDR2: SQVTM, ANQGSEA. The CDR3 length is 14 residues. Trimming left V 2 bases short and J 6 bases short, with 15 bases between. CDR3 in amino acids: CSVETGTTTDTQYF. CDR3 DNA sequence: TGCAGCGTTGAAACGGGGACAACCACGGATACGCAGTATTTT.

This clonotype has only a few counts. The rearrangement links TRBV20-1 to TRBJ2-7; weak D call: TRBD2 (5 bases). The V gene's germline CDR1 is DFQATT and CDR2 SNEGSKA (reference sequence). The CDR3 spans 13 residues. V lost 0 bases, J lost 2 bases, and 8 bases lay in between. The CDR3 reads CSARDTRAYEQYF. The CDR3 DNA is TGCAGTGCTAGAGATACGAGGGCCTACGAGCAGTACTTC.

This clonotype was seen ten or more times. This chain uses TRBV20-1 with TRBJ2-3, with a tentative D call TRBD1 (6 bases). Trimming left V 8 bases short and J 2 bases short, with 17 bases between. Germline loops: CDR1 DFQATT, CDR2 SNEGSKA (reference sequence). This CDR3 is built from 14 residues. The CDR3 loop is CSSWSGHTTDTQYF. The CDR3 DNA reads TGCAGTTCCTGGTCGGGACATACCACAGATACGCAGTATTTT.

There are many counts of this clonotype. The chain joins TRBV6-1 to TRBJ2-5; D gene ambiguous. V lost 4 bases to trimming and J lost 0 bases, with 9 bases between them. Germline V gene sequence: CDR1 MNHNS, CDR2 SASEGT. This CDR3 is built from 14 residues. In DNA, the CDR3 is TGTGCCAGCAGTGTCTCCTCGTACCAAGAGACCCAGTACTTC. It translates to CASSVSSYQETQYF.

This clonotype has just a few counts. The V call is TRBV12-3 or TRBV12-4, the J call TRBJ2-7, with 8 nucleotides matching TRBD1. After removal of 6 bases from V and 3 bases from J, the junction contained 10 bases not matched to a gene. This CDR3 has 15 residues. The CDR3 bases are TGTGCCAGCAGAGTCTCTGGACAGGGTAACTACGAGCAGTACTTC. Residues: CASRVSGQGNYEQYF.

This clonotype was seen at least ten times. This chain links TRBV20-1 with TRBJ2-4; D is perhaps TRBD1 (6 bases). CDR1 DFQATT and CDR2 SNEGSKA come from the germline V gene (reference sequence). Trimming removed 3 bases from V and 0 bases from J, with 15 bases in between. CDR3 length equals 16 residues. The CDR3, as DNA: TGCAGTGCTAGGGAGACAGGTGAATTAGCCAAAAACATTCAGTACTTC. Translated, it gives CSARETGELAKNIQYF.

This clonotype came up many times. The chain links TRBV29-1 to TRBJ1-2; 10 bases are a match to TRBD1. The germline V gene has CDR1 SQVTM and CDR2 ANQGSEA. Trimming took 1 base from V and 0 from J; bases not matched to a gene: 8. This CDR3 contains 17 residues. The CDR3 sequence: CSVEAMTGGKTNYGYTF. CDR3 sequence (DNA): TGCAGCGTTGAAGCTATGACAGGGGGCAAGACTAACTATGGCTACACCTTC.

The chain couples TRBV5-5 to TRBJ1-2; 7 bases agree with TRBD1. The germline CDR1 and CDR2 sequences are SGHKS and YYEKEE (reference sequence). V lost 3 bases and J lost 0; bases outside the gene matches: 8. CDR3 length equals 16 residues. In DNA form, the CDR3 reads TGTGCCAGCAGCTGGAGCGGGACAGCCACTAACTATGGCTACACCTTC. It codes for CASSWSGTATNYGYTF.

The genes are TRBV29-1 and TRBJ2-7; TRBD2 aligns across 10 bases. This CDR3 is 14 amino acids long. Trimming took 4 bases from V and 3 from J; bases not matched to a gene: 6. CDR1 and CDR2 from the germline V gene are SQVTM and ANQGSEA. This CDR3 reads CSVASSGGSYEQYF. DNA for the CDR3: TGCAGCGTTGCATCTAGCGGGGGTAGCTACGAGCAGTACTTC.

The table lists this clonotype with a few counts. The chain is built from TRBV28 and TRBJ2-7, with TRBD1 as a possible D gene (5 bases). The V end lost 3 bases, the J end lost 2 bases, and 11 bases lay between the germline ends. This CDR3 has 14 amino acids. Germline loops: CDR1 MDHEN, CDR2 SYDVKM. CDR3 nucleotides: TGTGCCAGCAGTTTGTCAGGGTCTGCCTACGAGCAGTACTTC. It codes for CASSLSGSAYEQYF.

This clonotype appeared many times. The rearrangement uses TRBV6-2 or TRBV6-3 and TRBJ2-1; D remains unclear. V lost 2 bases and J 0 bases, leaving 8 bases between the germline ends. The germline V gene encodes CDR1 MNHEY and CDR2 SVGEGT. CDR3 length equals 15 residues. The CDR3 DNA sequence: TGTGCCAGCAGTTACGGGTGGAGCTCCTACAATGAGCAGTTCTTC. Translated: CASSYGWSSYNEQFF.

This clonotype was observed once. Compared with germline, one end of the junction differs, possibly owing to a read error. V gene TRBV18 combines with J gene TRBJ1-4; a possible D gene is TRBD1 (6 bases). The CDR3 contains 12 residues. Germline CDR1 and CDR2: KGHSH and LQKENI. The CDR3: CASSTGNGKLFF. The CDR3 DNA is TGTGCCAGCTCCACAGGGAATGGAAAACTGTTTTTT.

The V call is TRBV28, the J call TRBJ2-1, with D unresolved. Trimming cost V 6 bases and J 4 bases, with 10 bases left between them. CDR3 length: 13 amino acids. The germline V gene has CDR1 MDHEN and CDR2 SYDVKM. CDR3 sequence reads: CASRFRGYNEQFF. The DNA for the CDR3 is TGTGCCAGCAGATTCAGAGGTTACAATGAGCAGTTCTTC. The full variable domain, in which reference TRBV28 and TRBJ2-1 provide the parts outside the CDR3, is DVKVTQSSRYLVKRTGEKVFLECVQDMDHENMFWYRQDPGLGLRLIYFSYDVKMKEKGDIPEGYSVSREKKERFSLILESASTNQTSMYLCASRFRGYNEQFFGPGTRLTVL.

This chain uses TRBV4-3 with TRBJ2-5; 7 nucleotides align to TRBD2. The germline gives CDR1 LGHNA, CDR2 YSLEER. With 0 bases clipped from V and 0 bases from J, the junction kept 4 bases outside the gene matches. This CDR3 is built from 16 residues. The CDR3 DNA follows: TGCGCCAGCAGCCAAGATGGGGGGGTCTACCAAGAGACCCAGTACTTC. As protein: CASSQDGGVYQETQYF.

This clonotype has at least ten counts. The chain combines TRBV9 with TRBJ2-5, with 9 bases fitting TRBD2. The CDR3 contains 14 residues. Germline V gene data show CDR1 as SGDLS and CDR2 as YYNGEE. The J segment lost 4 bases and the V segment lost 3 bases, leaving 4 bases of the junction unmatched. In nucleotides, the CDR3 is TGTGCCAGCAGCGAGCTGACTAGCGGAGAGACCCAGTACTTC. Translated, it gives CASSELTSGETQYF.

The chain combines TRBV6-1 with TRBJ1-5; 9 bases match TRBD1. This CDR3 is built from 14 residues. The V gene end was trimmed by 5 bases and the J gene end by 2 bases; junction bases not matched to a gene: 1. From germline, CDR1 is MNHNS and CDR2 SASEGT. The CDR3 protein is CASSTGGGNQPQHF. CDR3 nucleotide sequence: TGTGCCAGCAGTACAGGGGGCGGCAATCAGCCCCAGCATTTT.

This clonotype was counted between two and nine times. This chain links TRBV11-2 with TRBJ2-7; 9 bases line up with TRBD1. Germline V gene sequence: CDR1 SGHAT, CDR2 FQNNGV. CDR3 length equals 18 residues. With V trimmed by 1 base and J by 4 bases, 14 bases remained unmatched. CDR3 region: CASSLVGTGSTFDYEQYF. The CDR3 DNA reads TGTGCCAGCAGCTTAGTTGGGACAGGGTCCACTTTTGATTACGAGCAGTACTTC.

V and J are TRBV12-3 or TRBV12-4 and TRBJ2-1, with D perhaps assigned TRBD1 or TRBD2 (5 bases each). Trimming took 6 bases from V and 9 from J, leaving 12 bases between them. The CDR3 is made up of 12 amino acids. CDR3 sequence (DNA): TGTGCCAGCAGCCCCTTGGGGGTTGAGCAGTTCTTC. Its protein is CASSPLGVEQFF.

The V and J genes are TRBV5-1 and TRBJ1-4, with unresolved D. Germline V gives CDR1 SGHRS, CDR2 YFSETQ. The CDR3 covers 15 residues. The V end lost 0 bases, the J end lost 5 bases, and 11 bases lay between the germline ends. CDR3 protein: CASSLAGSVNEKLFF. The CDR3 DNA follows: TGCGCCAGCAGCTTGGCAGGCAGTGTGAATGAAAAACTGTTTTTT.

A note on this clonotype: One end of the junction fails to match germline, which may point to a read error. This sequence joins TRBV28 and TRBJ2-2; 7 nucleotides line up with TRBD2. The CDR3 contains 14 residues. Germline V lookup: CDR1 MDHEN, CDR2 SYDVKM. The CDR3 here is CASSLQAGTGALFF. The DNA for the CDR3 is TGTGCCAGCAGTTTACAAGCGGGAACCGGGGCGCTGTTTTTT. The whole variable domain, remainder taken from reference TRBV28 and TRBJ2-2, is DVKVTQSSRYLVKRTGEKVFLECVQDMDHENMFWYRQDPGLGLRLIYFSYDVKMKEKGDIPEGYSVSREKKERFSLILESASTNQTSMYLCASSLQAGTGALFFGEGSRLTVL.

V gene TRBV5-1 combines with J gene TRBJ2-1; TRBD2 matches at 8 bases. This CDR3 is built from 16 residues. The ends lost 0 bases at V and 7 bases at J; junction bases unmatched: 9. Germline V gene data show CDR1 as SGHRS and CDR2 as YFSETQ. In DNA form, the CDR3 reads TGCGCCAGCAGCTTGGCCGCGGGACTAGGTTTAAATGAGCAGTTCTTC. Its translation is CASSLAAGLGLNEQFF. The whole variable domain, remainder taken from reference TRBV5-1 and TRBJ2-1, is KAGVTQTPRYLIKTRGQQVTLSCSPISGHRSVSWYQQTPGQGLQFLFEYFSETQRNKGNFPGRFSGRQFSNSRSEMNVSTLELGDSALYLCASSLAAGLGLNEQFFGPGTRLTVL.

This clonotype occurred many times. The chain recombines TRBV11-2 with TRBJ1-4; D remains ambiguous. From germline, CDR1 is SGHAT and CDR2 FQNNGV. There are 13 residues in the CDR3. V was shortened by 3 bases and J by 8 bases, with 10 bases between the two germline ends. The CDR3, as DNA: TGTGCCAGCAGCTTGAGTGTCGGGGAAAAACTGTTTTTT. Residues: CASSLSVGEKLFF.

This clonotype has a handful of counts. This chain uses TRBV6-2 or TRBV6-3 with TRBJ2-3, with D possibly matching TRBD1 (7 bases). Trimming cost V 0 bases and J 3 bases, with 16 bases left between them. The CDR3 runs to 17 residues. CDR1 is MNHEY, CDR2 SVGEGT, per germline. CDR3 loop: CASSYSSGGIRTDTQYF. Here the CDR3 DNA reads TGTGCCAGCAGTTACTCTTCAGGGGGGATAAGAACAGATACGCAGTATTTT.

This clonotype came up a few times. V gene TRBV7-2 combines with J gene TRBJ1-1; D may be TRBD1 (5 bases). Trimming cost V 2 bases and J 1 base, with 8 bases left between them. The germline V gene encodes CDR1 SGHTA and CDR2 FQGNSA. The CDR3 is 14 amino acids. The CDR3 DNA follows: TGTGCCAGCAGCTTAAGGGGTTGGAACACTGAAGCTTTCTTT. It codes for CASSLRGWNTEAFF.

This clonotype was observed a single time. The V call is TRBV7-2, the J call TRBJ2-1; D may match TRBD1 or TRBD2 (6 bases each). The length of the CDR3 is 14 residues. The germline V gene encodes CDR1 SGHTA and CDR2 FQGNSA. The germline V and J ends were trimmed by 5 bases and 7 bases, with 15 bases remaining between them. The CDR3 loop is CASSPGQGGNEQFF. Here the CDR3 DNA reads TGTGCCAGCAGCCCCGGACAAGGGGGGAATGAGCAGTTCTTC.

Details on this clonotype: A much larger clonotype is one base distant, so this may be a read error. The conserved phenylalanine or tryptophan normally closing the CDR3 is absent here, so this likely arose from a read error. CDR3 DNA sequence: TGTGCCAGCGGAGGCGGGAGTTCCTACGAGCAGTACCTC. Encoded protein: CASGGGSSYEQYL. The chain recombines TRBV5-6 with TRBJ2-7; 7 bases fit TRBD2. Germline values: CDR1 SGHDT, CDR2 YYEEEE. There are 13 residues in the CDR3. Trimming at V came to 7 bases and at J to 1 base, leaving 5 bases not matched to a gene.